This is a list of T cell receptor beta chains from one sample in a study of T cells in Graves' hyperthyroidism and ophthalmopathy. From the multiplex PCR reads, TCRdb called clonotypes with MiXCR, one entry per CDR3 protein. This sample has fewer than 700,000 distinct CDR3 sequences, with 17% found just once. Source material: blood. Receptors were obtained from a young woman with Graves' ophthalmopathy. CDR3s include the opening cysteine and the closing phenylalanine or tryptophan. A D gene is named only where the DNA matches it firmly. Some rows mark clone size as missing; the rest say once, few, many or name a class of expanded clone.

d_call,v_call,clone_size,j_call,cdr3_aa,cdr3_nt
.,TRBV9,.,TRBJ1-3,CASSVAVDSGNTIYF,TGTGCCAGCAGCGTAGCAGTTGACAGCGGAAACACCATATATTTT
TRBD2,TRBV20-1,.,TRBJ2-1,CSASPLAGTYNEQFF,TGCAGTGCTAGCCCGCTAGCGGGGACCTACAATGAGCAGTTCTTC
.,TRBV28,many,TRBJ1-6,CASSLSQSPLHF,TGTGCCAGCAGTTTGAGTCAGTCGCCCCTCCACTTT
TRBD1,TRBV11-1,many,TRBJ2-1,CASSQVDRGLYNEQFF,TGTGCCAGCAGCCAAGTTGACAGGGGGCTCTACAATGAGCAGTTCTTC
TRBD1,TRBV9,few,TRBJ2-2,CASSVEGQATGELFF,TGTGCCAGCAGCGTAGAGGGACAGGCCACCGGGGAGCTGTTTTTT
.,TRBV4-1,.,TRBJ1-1,CASSPLGRFEAFF,TGCGCCAGCAGCCCCCTAGGAAGATTTGAAGCTTTCTTT
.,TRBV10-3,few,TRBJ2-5,CATVSGLLETQYF,TGTGCCACCGTTAGCGGACTTCTCGAGACCCAGTACTTC
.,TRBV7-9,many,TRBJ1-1,CASSPPWTHNTEAFF,TGTGCCAGCAGCCCCCCTTGGACACACAACACTGAAGCTTTCTTT
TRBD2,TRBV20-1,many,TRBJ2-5,CSATVTSGRAQETQYF,TGCAGTGCTACCGTGACTAGCGGGAGGGCTCAAGAGACCCAGTACTTC
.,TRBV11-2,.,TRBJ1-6,CASSQDRGLNSPLHF,TGTGCCAGCAGCCAGGACAGAGGCCTTAATTCACCCCTCCACTTT
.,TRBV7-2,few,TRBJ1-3,CASSLGSGTGGNTIYF,TGTGCCAGCAGCTTAGGCAGCGGGACCGGTGGAAACACCATATATTTT
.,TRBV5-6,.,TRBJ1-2,CASSRTRQLPAYGYTF,TGTGCCAGCAGCCGGACCCGACAGCTTCCCGCCTATGGCTACACCTTC
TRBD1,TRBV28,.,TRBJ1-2,CASSSHQGGGYTF,TGTGCCAGCAGTTCTCACCAGGGGGGAGGCTACACCTTC
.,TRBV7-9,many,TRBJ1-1,CASSLFGRSVNTEAFF,TGTGCCAGCAGCTTATTCGGGAGGAGTGTGAACACTGAAGCTTTCTTT
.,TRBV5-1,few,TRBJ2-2,CASNRQGSGTGGLFF,TGCGCCAGCAACAGACAGGGATCTGGCACCGGGGGGCTGTTTTTT
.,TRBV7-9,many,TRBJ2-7,CASSLATGRFSYEQYF,TGTGCCAGCAGCTTAGCGACGGGACGATTCTCCTACGAGCAGTACTTC
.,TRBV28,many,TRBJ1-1,CASGWVNTEAFF,TGTGCCAGCGGCTGGGTGAACACTGAAGCTTTCTTT
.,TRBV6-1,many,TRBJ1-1,CASSSDRISTEAFF,TGTGCCAGCAGCTCCGACAGGATTAGCACTGAAGCTTTCTTT
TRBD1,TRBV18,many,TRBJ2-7,CASSPPGGQGGDEQYF,TGTGCCAGCTCACCACCGGGAGGACAGGGAGGCGACGAGCAGTACTTC
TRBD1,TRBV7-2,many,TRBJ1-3,CASSRDRERNTIYF,TGTGCCAGCAGCCGGGACAGGGAAAGAAACACCATATATTTT
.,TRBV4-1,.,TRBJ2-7,CASSQDPGDSYEQYF,TGCGCCAGCAGCCAAGATCCTGGGGACTCCTACGAGCAGTACTTC
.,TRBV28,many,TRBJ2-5,CASSSPGRAQETQYF,TGTGCCAGCAGTAGCCCCGGGCGGGCGCAAGAGACCCAGTACTTC
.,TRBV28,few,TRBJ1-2,CASSLRRYNYGYTF,TGTGCCAGCAGTTTGCGTCGTTATAACTATGGCTACACCTTC
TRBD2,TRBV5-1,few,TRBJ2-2,CASSSAGGPDTGELFF,TGCGCCAGCAGCTCTGCGGGGGGGCCTGACACCGGGGAGCTGTTTTTT
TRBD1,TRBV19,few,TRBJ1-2,CASSVPGQDYGYTF,TGTGCCAGTAGTGTACCGGGACAGGACTATGGCTACACCTTC
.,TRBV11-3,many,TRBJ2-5,CASSRDAKETQYF,TGTGCCAGCAGCCGGGACGCTAAAGAGACCCAGTACTTC
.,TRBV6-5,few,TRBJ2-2,CASSYSMNRHTGELFF,TGTGCCAGCAGTTACTCTATGAACAGGCACACCGGGGAGCTGTTTTTT
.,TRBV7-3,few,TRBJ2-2,CASRGSAAGELFF,TGTGCCAGCAGGGGGAGCGCGGCCGGGGAGCTGTTTTTT
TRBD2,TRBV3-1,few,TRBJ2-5,CASSQAGGEAQYF,TGTGCCAGCAGCCAAGCGGGGGGGGAGGCCCAGTACTTC
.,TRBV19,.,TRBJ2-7,CASSVDYTSYEQYF,TGTGCCAGTAGTGTCGACTATACATCCTACGAGCAGTACTTC
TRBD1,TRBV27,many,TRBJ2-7,CASSPDRGLSYEQYF,TGTGCCAGCAGCCCCGACAGGGGGCTATCCTACGAGCAGTACTTC
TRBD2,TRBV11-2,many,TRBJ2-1,CASNDLRRTSGGAMINEQFF,TGTGCCAGCAACGACCTAAGAAGGACTAGCGGGGGGGCCATGATTAATGAGCAGTTCTTC
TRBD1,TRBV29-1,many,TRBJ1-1,CSVAWDRANTEAFF,TGCAGCGTCGCCTGGGACAGGGCGAACACTGAAGCTTTCTTT
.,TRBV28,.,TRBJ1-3,CASSFWGYSGNTIYF,TGTGCCAGCAGTTTTTGGGGGTACTCTGGAAACACCATATATTTT
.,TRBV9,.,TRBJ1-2,CASSAFLMTYGYTF,TGTGCCAGCAGCGCCTTCCTAATGACCTATGGCTACACCTTC
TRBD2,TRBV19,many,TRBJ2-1,CASSSGLGTYNEQFF,TGTGCCAGTAGTAGTGGACTAGGGACCTACAATGAGCAGTTCTTC
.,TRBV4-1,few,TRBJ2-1,CASSQDSIVSEKYNEQFF,TGCGCCAGCAGCCAAGATTCAATCGTGAGTGAGAAATACAATGAGCAGTTCTTC
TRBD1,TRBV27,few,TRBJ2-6,CASSLYGRGLGANVLTF,TGTGCCAGCAGTCTATACGGCAGGGGGCTTGGGGCCAACGTCCTGACTTTC
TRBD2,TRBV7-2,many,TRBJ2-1,CASSFSGTSGRHEQFF,TGTGCCAGCAGCTTCTCCGGGACTAGCGGGAGGCATGAGCAGTTCTTC
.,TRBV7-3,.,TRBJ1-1,CASSLLGGDTEAFF,TGTGCCAGCAGCTTACTCGGGGGAGACACTGAAGCTTTCTTT